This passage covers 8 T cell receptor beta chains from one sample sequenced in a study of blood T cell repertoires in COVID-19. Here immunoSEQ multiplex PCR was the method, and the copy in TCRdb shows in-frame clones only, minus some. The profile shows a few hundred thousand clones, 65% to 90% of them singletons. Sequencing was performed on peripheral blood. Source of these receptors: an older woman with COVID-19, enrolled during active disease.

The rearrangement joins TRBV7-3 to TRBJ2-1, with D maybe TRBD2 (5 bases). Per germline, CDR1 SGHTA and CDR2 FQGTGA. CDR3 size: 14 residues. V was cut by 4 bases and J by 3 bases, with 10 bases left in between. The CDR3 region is CASSSRGIYNEQFF. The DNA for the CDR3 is TGTGCCAGCAGCTCTCGGGGTATCTACAATGAGCAGTTCTTC. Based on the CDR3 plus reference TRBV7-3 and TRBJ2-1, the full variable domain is GAGVSQTPSNKVTEKGKYVELRCDPISGHTALYWYRQSLGQGPEFLIYFQGTGAADDSGLPNDRFFAVRPEGSVSTLKIQRTERGDSAVYLCASSSRGIYNEQFFGPGTRLTVL.

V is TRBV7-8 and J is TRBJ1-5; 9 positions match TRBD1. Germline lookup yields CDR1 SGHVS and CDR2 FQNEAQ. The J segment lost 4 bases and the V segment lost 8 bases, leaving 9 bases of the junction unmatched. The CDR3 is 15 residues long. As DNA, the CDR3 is TGTGCCAGCTCGTTTGAACAGGGGGCGAATCAGCCCCAGCATTTT. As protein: CASSFEQGANQPQHF.

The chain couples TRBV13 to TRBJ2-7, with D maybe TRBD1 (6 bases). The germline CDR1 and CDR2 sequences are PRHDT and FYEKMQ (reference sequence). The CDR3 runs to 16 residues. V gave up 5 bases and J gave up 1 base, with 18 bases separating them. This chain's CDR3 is CASSISRDRNSYEQYF. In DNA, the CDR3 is TGTGCCAGCAGCATTAGCCGAGACAGGAATTCCTACGAGCAGTACTTC.

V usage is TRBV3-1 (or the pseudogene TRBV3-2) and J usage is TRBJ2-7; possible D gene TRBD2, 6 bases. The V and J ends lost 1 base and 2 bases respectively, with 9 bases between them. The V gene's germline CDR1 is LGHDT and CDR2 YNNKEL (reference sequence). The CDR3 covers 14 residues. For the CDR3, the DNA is TGTGCCAGCAGCCAAGGGGACTCAGCCTACGAGCAGTACTTC. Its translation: CASSQGDSAYEQYF.

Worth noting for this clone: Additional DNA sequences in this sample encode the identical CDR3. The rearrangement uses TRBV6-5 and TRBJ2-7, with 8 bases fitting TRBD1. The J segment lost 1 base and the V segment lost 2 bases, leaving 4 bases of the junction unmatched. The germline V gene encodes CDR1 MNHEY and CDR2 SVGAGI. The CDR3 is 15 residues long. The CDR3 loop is CASSYSQGASYEQYF. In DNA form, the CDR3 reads TGTGCCAGCAGTTACAGCCAGGGGGCTTCCTACGAGCAGTACTTC.

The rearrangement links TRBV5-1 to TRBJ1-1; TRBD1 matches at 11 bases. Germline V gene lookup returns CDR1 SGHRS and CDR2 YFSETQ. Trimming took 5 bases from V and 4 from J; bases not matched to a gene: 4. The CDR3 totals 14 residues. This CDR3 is CASSSGTGGTEAFF. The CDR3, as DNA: TGCGCCAGCAGTTCCGGGACAGGGGGCACTGAAGCTTTCTTT.

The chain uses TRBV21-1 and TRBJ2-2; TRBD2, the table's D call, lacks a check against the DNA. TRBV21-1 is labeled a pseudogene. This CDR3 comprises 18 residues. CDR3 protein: CASSKVAPSGFHGGELFF. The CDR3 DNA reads TGTGCCAGCAGCAAAGTAGCGCCTAGCGGCTTTCACGGCGGGGAGCTGTTTTTT.

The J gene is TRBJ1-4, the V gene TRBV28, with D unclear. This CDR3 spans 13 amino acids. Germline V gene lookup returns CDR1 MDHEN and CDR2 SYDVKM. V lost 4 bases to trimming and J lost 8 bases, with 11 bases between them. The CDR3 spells CASSSPLSEKLFF. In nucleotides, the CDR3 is TGTGCCAGCAGTTCCCCCCTATCCGAAAAACTGTTTTTT.